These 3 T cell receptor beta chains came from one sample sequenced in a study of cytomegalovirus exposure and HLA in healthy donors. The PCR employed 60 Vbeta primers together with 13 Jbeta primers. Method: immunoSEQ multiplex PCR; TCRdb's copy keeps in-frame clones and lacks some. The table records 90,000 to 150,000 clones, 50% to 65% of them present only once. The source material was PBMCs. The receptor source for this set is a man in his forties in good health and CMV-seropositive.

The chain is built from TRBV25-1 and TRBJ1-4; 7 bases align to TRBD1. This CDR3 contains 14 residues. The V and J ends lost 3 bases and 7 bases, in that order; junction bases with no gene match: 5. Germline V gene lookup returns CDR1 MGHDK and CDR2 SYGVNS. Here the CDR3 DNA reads TGTGCCAGCAGTGAGGGACAGATGGGTGAAAAACTGTTTTTT. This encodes CASSEGQMGEKLFF.

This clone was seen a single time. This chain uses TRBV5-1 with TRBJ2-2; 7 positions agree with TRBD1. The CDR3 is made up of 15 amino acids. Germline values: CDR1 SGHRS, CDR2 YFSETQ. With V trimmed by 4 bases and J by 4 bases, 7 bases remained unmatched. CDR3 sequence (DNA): TGCGCCAGCAGCACGACGACAGGGAGCACCGGGGAGCTGTTTTTT. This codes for CASSTTTGSTGELFF.

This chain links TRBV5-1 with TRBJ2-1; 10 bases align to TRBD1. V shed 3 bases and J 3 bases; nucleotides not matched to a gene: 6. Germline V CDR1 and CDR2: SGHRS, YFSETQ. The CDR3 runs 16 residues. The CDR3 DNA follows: TGCGCCAGCAGCTGGCGGACAGGGGGGGGCTACAATGAGCAGTTCTTC. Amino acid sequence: CASSWRTGGGYNEQFF.